This T cell receptor (beta chain) originates from a study of blood T cell repertoires in COVID-19. Study context: The origin of the acute and convalescent COVID-19 samples was the United States, Italy and Spain.

Original data processing: Amplification of reference gene primers provided the estimated nucleated cell counts. Sequenced by immunoSEQ multiplex PCR; TCRdb stores in-frame clones only, minus some. The V and J calls and clone size were taken over from that table, and D and trimming were inferred from the DNA. The sample carries some 130,000 clones, around nine tenths recorded once. This CDR3 comprises 15 residues. V lost 3 bases, J lost 8 bases, and 15 bases lay in between. Germline V lookup: CDR1 SGDLS, CDR2 YYNGEE. The sample comprised peripheral blood. This chain links TRBV9 with TRBJ1-6; D perhaps matches TRBD1 (6 bases). The receptor comes from a woman in her sixties or seventies with COVID-19, enrolled during active disease. The CDR3: CASSAGPKGDSPLHF. The CDR3 DNA sequence: TGTGCCAGCAGCGCCGGGCCAAAGGGGGATTCACCCCTCCACTTT.